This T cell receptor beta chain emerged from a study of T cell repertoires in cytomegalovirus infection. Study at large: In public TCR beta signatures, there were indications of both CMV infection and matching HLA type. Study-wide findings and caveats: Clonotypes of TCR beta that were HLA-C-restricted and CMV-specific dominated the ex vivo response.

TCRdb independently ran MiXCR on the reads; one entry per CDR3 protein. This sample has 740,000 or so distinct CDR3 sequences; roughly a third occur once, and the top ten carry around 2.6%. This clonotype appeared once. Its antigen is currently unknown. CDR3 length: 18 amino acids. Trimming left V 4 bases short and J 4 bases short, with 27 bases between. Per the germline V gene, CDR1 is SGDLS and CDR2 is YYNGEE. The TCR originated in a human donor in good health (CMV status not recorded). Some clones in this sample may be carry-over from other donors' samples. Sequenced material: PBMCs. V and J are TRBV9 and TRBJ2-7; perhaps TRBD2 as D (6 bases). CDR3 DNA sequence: TGTGCCAGCAGCCCCCTCCGGACTCGCGGGGAGGTGAGGTACGAGCAGTACTTC. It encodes CASSPLRTRGEVRYEQYF.